The 6 T cell receptor beta chains below were found in one sample sequenced in a study of blood T cell repertoires in COVID-19. Method: immunoSEQ multiplex PCR; TCRdb's copy keeps in-frame clones and lacks some. The sample lists roughly 84,000 clones; around 80% were seen once. The material sequenced was peripheral blood. All receptors derive from a woman aged 80 or over with acute or convalescent COVID-19.

CDR3 sequence: CASSPAGTGNTEAFF. The CDR3 nucleotides read TGCGCCAGCAGCCCGGCCGGGACAGGGAACACTGAAGCTTTCTTT. The J gene is TRBJ1-1, the V gene TRBV4-3, with TRBD1 matching 8 bases. The CDR3 consists of 15 residues. Unmatched junction bases numbered 5, after V lost 4 bases and J lost 1 base. CDR1 and CDR2 from the germline V gene are LGHNA and YSLEER.

This chain uses TRBV19 with TRBJ1-2; D uncertain. The CDR3 runs 15 residues. Germline CDR1 LNHDA, CDR2 SQIVND (reference sequence). The V end lost 0 bases, the J end lost 2 bases, and 10 bases lay between the germline ends. This CDR3 is CASSIDPRENYGYTF. DNA of the CDR3: TGTGCCAGTAGTATAGATCCCCGGGAAAACTATGGCTACACCTTC.

V gene TRBV30 combines with J gene TRBJ1-1, with 11 bases identical to TRBD1. V dropped 0 bases and J dropped 4; count of bases not matched to a gene: 7. The CDR3 loop spans 16 amino acids. Germline V gene sequence: CDR1 GTSNPN, CDR2 SVGIG (reference sequence). The CDR3: CAWSVRTGTGGTEAFF. The CDR3 DNA reads as TGTGCCTGGAGTGTACGAACCGGGACAGGGGGCACTGAAGCTTTCTTT. Full variable domain (remainder filled in from reference TRBV30 and TRBJ1-1): SQTIHQWPATLVQPVGSPLSLECTVEGTSNPNLYWYRQAAGRGLQLLFYSVGIGQISSEVPQNLSASRPQDRQFILSSKKLLLSDSGFYLCAWSVRTGTGGTEAFFGQGTRLTVV.

The CDR3 region has the DNA TGTGCCAGCAGTTACCGAGACTCTAATGAAAAACTGTTTTTT. Protein product: CASSYRDSNEKLFF. The J gene is TRBJ1-4, the V gene TRBV6-5; D is ambiguous. The CDR3 spans 14 residues. The germline gives CDR1 MNHEY, CDR2 SVGAGI. V lost 2 bases and J 3 bases, leaving 7 bases between the germline ends.

The rearrangement links TRBV24-1 to TRBJ2-2; 8 bases agree with TRBD1. Losses at the gene ends were 4 bases for V and 4 bases for J; bases not matched to a gene: 4. The CDR3 consists of 15 residues. Germline V CDR1 and CDR2: KGHDR, SFDVKD. The CDR3 DNA follows: TGTGCCACCAGTGACCCAGGGGGCGGCACCGGGGAGCTGTTTTTT. It yields the protein CATSDPGGGTGELFF.

V usage is TRBV5-6 and J usage is TRBJ2-2, with 13 positions matching TRBD2. V was clipped by 0 bases and J by 5 bases; unmatched bases: 7. The length of the CDR3 is 18 residues. The germline gives CDR1 SGHDT, CDR2 YYEEEE. CDR3: CASSLGRTSGGWTGELFF. In DNA form, the CDR3 reads TGTGCCAGCAGCTTGGGGAGGACTAGCGGGGGCTGGACCGGGGAGCTGTTTTTT.